The 27 T cell receptor beta chains below come from one sample, sequenced in a study of blood T cells in healthy people across ages. A second roughly 6 to 11 cycle PCR used barcoded and J-beta primers. TCRdb used MiXCR to reprocess the 5' RACE reads, holding one entry per CDR3 protein. The sample contains around 990,000 distinct CDR3 sequences, 20% to 25% of which appear only once. The same sample was also used in a study of T cells of mothers and their children.

Sequences were obtained from blood. These receptors were taken from a girl aged 2 to 9 in good health.

The gene calls are TRBV7-2 and TRBJ2-5; D may correspond to TRBD1 or TRBD2 (5 bases each). Trimming shortened V by 5 bases and J by 0 bases, and 13 bases separated the two germline ends. Germline CDR1 and CDR2: SGHTA and FQGNSA. The length of the CDR3 is 15 residues. The CDR3 coding sequence is TGTGCCAGCAGCAGGGACGGTTTAGACCAAGAGACCCAGTACTTC. Translating gives CASSRDGLDQETQYF.

V is TRBV20-1 and J is TRBJ2-3; the D is unclear. Germline V gene lookup returns CDR1 DFQATT and CDR2 SNEGSKA (reference sequence). The CDR3 extends over 13 amino acids. The germline V and J ends were trimmed by 5 bases and 3 bases, with 12 bases remaining between them. The DNA for the CDR3 is TGCAGTGCTCCAAGACAAGGGACAGATACGCAGTATTTT. Encoded protein: CSAPRQGTDTQYF.

Ten or more counts support this clonotype. The chain carries TRBV3-1 and TRBJ2-5; D is unclear. Trimming left V 3 bases short and J 4 bases short, with 3 bases between. The CDR3 contains 11 residues. The V gene's germline CDR1 is LGHDT and CDR2 YNNKEL (reference sequence). CDR3 sequence (DNA): TGTGCCAGCAGCCACAGAGAGACCCAGTACTTC. Encoded protein: CASSHRETQYF.

In regard to this clonotype: The junction and the germline gene differ at one end; a read error may be behind it. The rearrangement uses TRBV5-1 and TRBJ2-1; 7 bases agree with TRBD2. CDR1 and CDR2 (germline): SGHRS, YFSETQ. There are 15 residues in the CDR3. The CDR3 region is CASSLPGLGYDEQFF. DNA of the CDR3: TGCGCCAGCAGCCTCCCCGGACTAGGCTACGATGAGCAGTTCTTC.

This chain uses TRBV6-2 or TRBV6-3 with TRBJ2-2, with 7 bases that match TRBD2. The V gene's germline CDR1 is MNHEY and CDR2 SVGEGT. The CDR3 is 16 amino acids. Losses at the gene ends were 3 bases for V and 4 bases for J; bases not matched to a gene: 8. The CDR3 here is CASSYFPGGSTGELFF. CDR3 coding DNA: TGTGCCAGCAGTTATTTTCCGGGGGGATCCACCGGGGAGCTGTTTTTT.

This clonotype occurred many times. The chain employs TRBV4-3 and TRBJ2-7; 13 nucleotides agree with TRBD2. The germline CDR1 and CDR2 sequences are LGHNA and YSLEER. Germline trimming cut 4 bases from V and 2 bases from J; bases unmatched to any gene: 5. The CDR3 contains 16 residues. CDR3: CASSPGTSGEPYEQYF. In DNA form, the CDR3 reads TGCGCCAGCAGCCCAGGGACTAGCGGGGAGCCCTACGAGCAGTACTTC.

This clonotype was observed a few times. The CDR3 DNA is TGTGCCAGCAGCTTATTAAGACAGGGACTCTTTTCACCCCTCCACTTT. As protein: CASSLLRQGLFSPLHF. The chain has TRBV7-9 and TRBJ1-6, with 7 positions matching TRBD1. Losses at the gene ends were 2 bases for V and 9 bases for J; bases not matched to a gene: 10. The CDR3 runs 16 residues. CDR1 is SEHNR, CDR2 FQNEAQ, per germline (reference sequence).

The chain recombines TRBV6-1 with TRBJ2-4, with 8 bases matching TRBD2. The germline CDR1 and CDR2 sequences are MNHNS and SASEGT. The CDR3 contains 18 residues. The V segment lost 6 bases and the J segment 7 bases; nucleotides outside the gene matches: 20. The chain's CDR3 is CASSSLRSEAGGFNIQYF. The DNA of the CDR3 is TGTGCCAGCAGCTCCCTGCGCAGCGAGGCGGGGGGCTTCAACATTCAGTACTTC.

The CDR3 loop reads CASSQRDSPTDTQYF. CDR3 sequence (DNA): TGTGCCAGCAGCCAAAGGGACAGCCCCACAGATACGCAGTATTTT. This chain connects TRBV7-9 to TRBJ2-3; 7 nucleotides line up with TRBD1. Losses at the gene ends were 5 bases for V and 2 bases for J; bases not matched to a gene: 7. The CDR3 runs 15 residues. Germline V CDR1 and CDR2: SEHNR, FQNEAQ (reference sequence).

This rearrangement joins TRBV7-9 to TRBJ2-1; D is possibly TRBD2 (7 bases). The V end lost 6 bases, the J end lost 7 bases, and 19 bases lay between the germline ends. The CDR3 has 15 amino acids. Germline V gene sequence: CDR1 SEHNR, CDR2 FQNEAQ (reference sequence). CDR3 amino acids: CASSNWGRERNEQFF. CDR3 nucleotides: TGTGCCAGCAGTAACTGGGGGCGGGAGAGAAATGAGCAGTTCTTC. The full variable domain, its missing parts supplied by reference TRBV7-9 and TRBJ2-1, is DTGVSQNPRHKITKRGQNVTFRCDPISEHNRLYWYRQTLGQGPEFLTYFQNEAQLEKSRLLSDRFSAERPKGSFSTLEIQRTEQGDSAMYLCASSNWGRERNEQFFGPGTRLTVL.

The rearrangement links TRBV7-6 to TRBJ2-3; D is unclear. Germline values: CDR1 SGHVS, CDR2 FNYEAQ. Trimming removed 2 bases at V and 1 base at J, with 7 bases between. The length of the CDR3 is 14 residues. The CDR3 coding sequence is TGTGCCAGCAGCTTAACTGAGGGCACAGATACGCAGTATTTT. Translated: CASSLTEGTDTQYF.

The V call is TRBV7-2, the J call TRBJ2-7; D is undetermined. Trimming took off 8 bases at V and 6 bases at J, with 14 bases between the two ends. The germline V gene encodes CDR1 SGHTA and CDR2 FQGNSA. The CDR3 runs to 12 residues. This CDR3 is CASGLFGVEQYF. The DNA for the CDR3 is TGTGCCAGCGGTTTATTTGGGGTCGAGCAGTACTTC.

This clonotype showed up just a few times. V gene TRBV4-3 combines with J gene TRBJ2-5, with D perhaps assigned TRBD1 or TRBD2 (5 bases each). The J call is in doubt because the DNA end fits TRBJ2-7 better. CDR3 length: 14 amino acids. From germline, CDR1 is LGHNA and CDR2 YSLEER. CDR3 coding DNA: TGCGCCAGCAGCCAAGATTACACGGGGCACGAGCAGTACTTC. As protein: CASSQDYTGHEQYF.

This clonotype was detected a few times. V is TRBV28 and J is TRBJ2-7; 10 nucleotides line up with TRBD2. In germline, CDR1 is MDHEN, CDR2 SYDVKM. V was clipped by 1 base and J by 6 bases; unmatched bases: 6. The CDR3 runs to 15 residues. CDR3 sequence reads: CASSLYSGRNGEQYF. CDR3 in DNA: TGTGCCAGCAGTTTATATAGCGGGAGGAATGGCGAGCAGTACTTC. The full variable domain, completed using reference TRBV28 and TRBJ2-7, is DVKVTQSSRYLVKRTGEKVFLECVQDMDHENMFWYRQDPGLGLRLIYFSYDVKMKEKGDIPEGYSVSREKKERFSLILESASTNQTSMYLCASSLYSGRNGEQYFGPGTRLTVT.

This clonotype was detected many times. The chain uses TRBV5-1 and TRBJ2-5, with D hard to call. Trimming removed 4 bases at V and 5 bases at J, with 9 bases between. CDR1 and CDR2 (germline): SGHRS, YFSETQ. The CDR3 spans 12 residues. CDR3 nucleotides: TGCGCCAGCAGCGGGTCCGAGGAGACCCAGTACTTC. Translation gives CASSGSEETQYF.

This clonotype was observed many times. The chain employs TRBV29-1 and TRBJ2-5; D is uncertain. CDR3 size: 12 residues. CDR1 is SQVTM and CDR2 is ANQGSEA in the germline V gene. V was trimmed by 4 bases and J by 4 bases, leaving 10 bases between them. The CDR3 DNA reads TGCAGCGTTGCTTGGCTTGGAGAGACCCAGTACTTC. Its protein product is CSVAWLGETQYF.

This clonotype was detected only a few times. The CDR3 coding sequence is TGTGCCAGCAGTTTAGAACTGGAAGGTGAGCAGTTCTTC. Its translation: CASSLELEGEQFF. V usage is TRBV12-3 or TRBV12-4 and J usage is TRBJ2-5; no clear D gene. The J call may be incorrect, as the DNA end agrees better with TRBJ2-1. The CDR3 contains 13 residues.

This chain links TRBV6-5 with TRBJ1-4; no definite D call. The CDR3 sequence is 15 residues long. Trimming pared 0 bases from V and 2 bases from J, leaving 7 bases between. The germline gives CDR1 MNHEY, CDR2 SVGAGI. For the CDR3, the DNA is TGTGCCAGCAGTTACTCAGGGTTGACTAATGAAAAACTGTTTTTT. It translates to CASSYSGLTNEKLFF.

The DNA of the CDR3 is TGTGCCAGCAGCTTAGGCCTTGACCGAGGCTACACCTTC. Amino acid sequence: CASSLGLDRGYTF. The J gene is TRBJ1-2, the V gene TRBV13; D call uncertain. CDR1 and CDR2 from the germline V gene are PRHDT and FYEKMQ (reference sequence). Trimming cost V 0 bases and J 8 bases, with 10 bases left between them. The CDR3 has 13 amino acids.

The V call is TRBV4-2, the J call TRBJ2-7, with D possibly being TRBD1 (6 bases). CDR3 length equals 16 residues. Germline CDR1 LGHNA, CDR2 YNFKEQ. The V end was cut by 2 bases, the J end by 7 bases, with 21 bases between. The DNA of the CDR3 is TGTGCCAGCAGCCAATTTTCTATCCCAGGGGTAGAAGAGCAGTACTTC. This codes for CASSQFSIPGVEEQYF.

The sample holds a few counts of this clonotype. The chain recombines TRBV29-1 with TRBJ1-2; possibly TRBD1 for D (5 bases). CDR3 length: 14 amino acids. Trimming took off 2 bases at V and 5 bases at J, with 15 bases between the two ends. Germline CDR1 reads SQVTM; CDR2 reads ANQGSEA. CDR3 sequence (DNA): TGCAGCGTTGAAAGGGTGACAGCAAATTATGGCTACACCTTC. The encoded protein is CSVERVTANYGYTF.

This clonotype was recorded a few times. The CDR3 spells CSARGGPYNEQFF. In nucleotides, the CDR3 is TGCAGTGCTAGGGGAGGACCCTACAATGAGCAGTTCTTC. The rearrangement links TRBV20-1 to TRBJ2-5, with D possibly being TRBD2 (6 bases). The tail of the sequence fits TRBJ2-1 better, so the J call may be wrong. CDR3 size: 13 residues. The V gene's germline CDR1 is DFQATT and CDR2 SNEGSKA (reference sequence).

The chain employs TRBV20-1 and TRBJ2-1, with 7 bases identical to TRBD2. CDR1 is DFQATT and CDR2 is SNEGSKA in the germline V gene (reference sequence). This CDR3 comprises 15 residues. Unmatched junction bases numbered 13, after V lost 6 bases and J lost 5 bases. The CDR3 sequence is CSAKRASGVNNEQFF. The CDR3 nucleotides are TGCAGTGCCAAGAGGGCTAGCGGAGTCAACAATGAGCAGTTCTTC.

The chain has TRBV20-1 and TRBJ2-1; 10 bases align to TRBD2. Trimming removed 5 bases from V and 5 bases from J; junction bases left unmatched: 9. CDR1 and CDR2 (germline): DFQATT, SNEGSKA (reference sequence). CDR3 length: 15 amino acids. CDR3 nucleotides: TGCAGTGCTCCACGTGGACTAGCGGCGGACAATGAGCAGTTCTTC. The encoded protein is CSAPRGLAADNEQFF.

This clonotype was counted only a few times. V usage is TRBV7-9 and J usage is TRBJ2-1; 9 positions match TRBD2. The CDR3 runs to 16 residues. CDR1 is SEHNR and CDR2 is FQNEAQ in the germline V gene (reference sequence). Trimming at V came to 5 bases and at J to 2 bases, leaving 7 bases not matched to a gene. The chain's CDR3 is CASSPKEREAYNEQFF. CDR3 sequence (DNA): TGTGCCAGCAGCCCGAAAGAGCGGGAGGCCTACAATGAGCAGTTCTTC.

The rearrangement links TRBV20-1 to TRBJ2-1; D might be TRBD1 (5 bases). CDR3 size: 15 residues. V was cut by 6 bases and J by 5 bases, with 20 bases left in between. CDR1 is DFQATT, CDR2 SNEGSKA, per germline (reference sequence). The CDR3 loop is CSAHLSGLGHNEQFF. Written as DNA, the CDR3 is TGCAGTGCGCACCTCTCGGGTCTGGGGCACAATGAGCAGTTCTTC.

The chain links TRBV18 to TRBJ2-3; tentative D call: TRBD2 (6 bases). CDR3 length equals 15 residues. The ends were cut back, 6 bases at V and 2 bases at J, with 15 bases in the middle. CDR1 is KGHSH, CDR2 LQKENI, per germline. The CDR3 DNA is TGTGCCAGCTCGGGACTGCCTCTTACCACAGATACGCAGTATTTT. It specifies CASSGLPLTTDTQYF. Full variable domain (remainder filled in from reference TRBV18 and TRBJ2-3): NAGVMQNPRHLVRRRGQEARLRCSPMKGHSHVYWYRQLPEEGLKFMVYLQKENIIDESGMPKERFSAEFPKEGPSILRIQQVVRGDSAAYFCASSGLPLTTDTQYFGPGTRLTVL.